The 23 T cell receptor beta chains below all came from one sample that was sequenced in a study of memory CD4+ T cells and cytomegalovirus serostatus. Single viable CD3+CD4+CD8-CD45RO+ cells were sorted as the memory CD4+ T cells. Assay: immunoSEQ multiplex PCR; the TCRdb copy retains only in-frame clones and omits some. The data contain approximately 46,000 clones, more than 60% of them singletons. The sequenced material came from memory CD4+ T cells from blood. These TCRs come from an adult in good health and CMV-seronegative.

This rearrangement joins TRBV11-2 to TRBJ1-2; D ambiguous. The germline CDR1 and CDR2 sequences are SGHAT and FQNNGV. Trimming pared 5 bases from V and 0 bases from J, leaving 7 bases between. The CDR3 covers 13 residues. CDR3 amino acids: CASSVGANYGYTF. The CDR3 DNA reads as TGTGCCAGCAGCGTAGGAGCTAACTATGGCTACACCTTC.

The chain has TRBV9 and TRBJ2-3; 8 nucleotides align to TRBD2. The germline CDR1 and CDR2 sequences are SGDLS and YYNGEE. There are 16 residues in the CDR3. J gave up 1 base and V 0 bases, and 4 bases lay outside the gene matches. The CDR3 is CASSVVPGGGTDTQYF. CDR3 DNA: TGTGCCAGCAGCGTAGTCCCCGGGGGGGGCACAGATACGCAGTATTTT.

This clone was detected a few times. The CDR3 DNA follows: TGTGCCAGCAGACAACTAGCGGGGTATGAGCAGTTCTTC. Translating gives CASRQLAGYEQFF. V gene TRBV27 combines with J gene TRBJ2-1; TRBD2 agrees at 10 bases. Germline trimming cut 6 bases from V and 8 bases from J; bases unmatched to any gene: 4. This CDR3 spans 13 amino acids. CDR1 MNHEY and CDR2 SMNVEV come from the germline V gene (reference sequence).

V usage is TRBV7-2 and J usage is TRBJ1-1; D uncertain. Germline V lookup: CDR1 SGHTA, CDR2 FQGNSA. This CDR3 spans 15 amino acids. Trimming stripped 0 bases from V and 4 bases from J, with 12 bases between. As DNA, the CDR3 is TGTGCCAGCAGCTTAGCTCCCTCGGCGGGCACTGAAGCTTTCTTT. Translation gives CASSLAPSAGTEAFF.

This rearrangement joins TRBV2 to TRBJ2-1, with 9 bases that match TRBD1. The CDR3 is 13 amino acids. The junction had 3 bases not matched to a gene; V was cut back by 6 bases and J by 6 bases. The germline gives CDR1 SNHLY, CDR2 FYNNEI. CDR3: CASRRQGGNEQFF. The DNA of the CDR3 is TGTGCCAGCAGAAGACAGGGGGGCAATGAGCAGTTCTTC.

This clone was seen only once. Different DNA sequences within this sample yield the same CDR3. V gene TRBV27 combines with J gene TRBJ1-4, with 8 bases fitting TRBD1. Germline loops: CDR1 MNHEY, CDR2 SMNVEV (reference sequence). J was trimmed by 8 bases and V by 5 bases; bases with no gene match: 4. The CDR3 totals 13 residues. CDR3 in amino acids: CASSPRTGEKLFF. The CDR3 DNA follows: TGTGCCAGCAGTCCAAGGACAGGGGAAAAACTGTTTTTT.

The chain couples TRBV9 to TRBJ1-1; D is ambiguous. Germline loops: CDR1 SGDLS, CDR2 YYNGEE. The CDR3 is 16 amino acids. V lost 0 bases and J lost 0, with 12 bases in between. The CDR3 loop is CASSVVPGFMNTEAFF. CDR3 coding DNA: TGTGCCAGCAGCGTAGTCCCGGGGTTCATGAACACTGAAGCTTTCTTT.

V is TRBV5-1 and J is TRBJ1-2, with D maybe TRBD1 (5 bases). This CDR3 spans 14 amino acids. The V gene lost 2 bases and the J gene lost 2 bases, with 10 bases spanning the gap. Germline V lookup: CDR1 SGHRS, CDR2 YFSETQ. As DNA, the CDR3 is TGCGCCAGCAGCTTCTTCGAGGGGAACTATGGCTACACCTTC. Protein sequence: CASSFFEGNYGYTF. Together with reference TRBV5-1 and TRBJ1-2, the CDR3 gives the full variable domain: KAGVTQTPRYLIKTRGQQVTLSCSPISGHRSVSWYQQTPGQGLQFLFEYFSETQRNKGNFPGRFSGRQFSNSRSEMNVSTLELGDSALYLCASSFFEGNYGYTFGSGTRLTVV.

The table lists this clone with a few counts. The chain employs TRBV6-5 and TRBJ1-6, with D hard to call. CDR3 size: 11 residues. Germline V lookup: CDR1 MNHEY, CDR2 SVGAGI. Trimming left V 5 bases short and J 14 bases short, with 10 bases between. CDR3: CASSPGLSLHF. The CDR3 DNA sequence: TGTGCCAGCAGTCCCGGCCTTTCCCTCCACTTT.

The rearrangement joins TRBV6-6 to TRBJ2-1; TRBD2 agrees at 7 bases. The J segment lost 1 base and the V segment lost 5 bases, leaving 5 bases of the junction unmatched. The germline CDR1 and CDR2 sequences are MNHNY and SVGAGI (reference sequence). There are 15 residues in the CDR3. For the CDR3, the DNA is TGTGCCAGCAGTCGCTGGGAGGGTTCCTACAATGAGCAGTTCTTC. Amino acid sequence: CASSRWEGSYNEQFF.

To note about this clone: In the same sample, other DNA sequences code for this CDR3. The J gene is TRBJ2-5, the V gene TRBV6-6, with 10 nucleotides matching TRBD2. The CDR3 is 15 amino acids. Germline trimming cut 2 bases from V and 5 bases from J; bases unmatched to any gene: 5. In germline, CDR1 is MNHNY, CDR2 SVGAGI (reference sequence). The CDR3 sequence: CASSYSGGAGETQYF. CDR3 nucleotide sequence: TGTGCCAGCAGTTACAGCGGGGGGGCCGGGGAGACCCAGTACTTC.

Points on this clone: This sample includes further DNA sequences coding for the same CDR3. The rearrangement links TRBV2 to TRBJ2-3; TRBD1 agrees at 10 bases. This CDR3 is built from 15 residues. V trimming: 2 bases; J trimming: 6 bases; junction bases outside the gene matches: 5. Germline V gene data show CDR1 as SNHLY and CDR2 as FYNNEI. The CDR3 bases are TGTGCCAGCAGTGAACCGGACAGGGGGACTGATACGCAGTATTTT. It encodes CASSEPDRGTDTQYF.

This clone was picked up a small number of times. This chain joins TRBV2 and TRBJ1-2, with a tentative D call TRBD1 (6 bases). This CDR3 has 14 amino acids. Per the germline V gene, CDR1 is SNHLY and CDR2 is FYNNEI. Deletions cut 6 bases from V and 3 bases from J, with 14 bases between. CDR3 protein: CASRKQGGDYGYTF. The CDR3 nucleotides read TGTGCCAGCAGAAAACAGGGAGGGGACTATGGCTACACCTTC.

The V gene is TRBV5-6, the J gene TRBJ1-5, with 8 bases identical to TRBD1. The germline V gene encodes CDR1 SGHDT and CDR2 YYEEEE. The CDR3 spans 16 residues. Trimming took 3 bases from V and 2 from J; bases not matched to a gene: 7. The DNA for the CDR3 is TGTGCCAGCAGCTCCGGACAGGGCCTGGGCAATCAGCCCCAGCATTTT. Translated, it gives CASSSGQGLGNQPQHF.

The gene calls are TRBV6-1 and TRBJ1-6; TRBD1 might be the D (6 bases). CDR1 MNHNS and CDR2 SASEGT come from the germline V gene. The CDR3 sequence is 17 residues long. Trimming took 0 bases from V and 5 from J, leaving 14 bases between them. The CDR3 here is CASSEAGIGGHNSPLHF. The CDR3 DNA reads TGTGCCAGCAGTGAAGCCGGAATCGGGGGCCATAATTCACCCCTCCACTTT.

This clone was counted a few times. The chain combines TRBV7-3 with TRBJ2-7; 11 nucleotides line up with TRBD2. Losses at the gene ends were 5 bases for V and 5 bases for J; bases not matched to a gene: 11. This CDR3 spans 16 amino acids. The germline CDR1 and CDR2 sequences are SGHTA and FQGTGA. This CDR3 reads CASSLNPSGGINEQYF. DNA for the CDR3: TGTGCCAGCAGCCTCAATCCTAGCGGGGGGATCAACGAGCAGTACTTC. Full variable domain (outside the CDR3, taken from reference TRBV7-3 and TRBJ2-7): GAGVSQTPSNKVTEKGKYVELRCDPISGHTALYWYRQSLGQGPEFLIYFQGTGAADDSGLPNDRFFAVRPEGSVSTLKIQRTERGDSAVYLCASSLNPSGGINEQYFGPGTRLTVT.

This chain joins TRBV5-4 and TRBJ2-7, with 7 nucleotides matching TRBD1. V shed 2 bases and J 2 bases; nucleotides not matched to a gene: 7. Germline-derived CDR1 and CDR2 are SGHNT and YYREEE (reference sequence). The CDR3 runs to 15 residues. CDR3 nucleotide sequence: TGTGCCAGCAGCTTTGGGACAGAGACCGCCTACGAGCAGTACTTC. The encoded protein is CASSFGTETAYEQYF.

This clone was seen more than once but under ten times. The chain links TRBV5-6 to TRBJ1-1; 8 bases agree with TRBD1. Trimming at V came to 4 bases and at J to 8 bases, leaving 7 bases not matched to a gene. The germline V gene encodes CDR1 SGHDT and CDR2 YYEEEE. This CDR3 contains 13 residues. CDR3 in DNA: TGTGCCAGCAGCAGTCGAAGACAGGGGGAAGCTTTCTTT. Translated, it gives CASSSRRQGEAFF.

The rearrangement uses TRBV4-2 and TRBJ1-2, with 8 bases identical to TRBD1. This CDR3 region has 15 residues. Germline V gives CDR1 LGHNA, CDR2 YNFKEQ. V lost 0 bases to trimming and J lost 5 bases; unmatched junction nucleotides: 5. The CDR3 bases are TGTGCCAGCAGCCAAGATCATGGGGACAGGTATGGCTACACCTTC. Its translation is CASSQDHGDRYGYTF.

This chain joins TRBV9 and TRBJ2-1, with unresolved D. CDR1 SGDLS and CDR2 YYNGEE come from the germline V gene. V lost 4 bases and J lost 4, with 15 bases in between. CDR3 size: 15 residues. The CDR3 sequence is CASSHTQTSYNEQFF. In DNA, the CDR3 is TGTGCCAGCAGCCACACCCAAACCTCATACAATGAGCAGTTCTTC.

Only a few counts were recorded for this clone. The chain employs TRBV6-4 and TRBJ2-3; no clear D. CDR3 length: 15 residues. V lost 5 bases to trimming and J lost 0 bases, with 12 bases between them. CDR1 and CDR2 from the germline V gene are MRHNA and SNTAGT. CDR3 region: CASSNRATSTDTQYF. The CDR3 DNA is TGTGCCAGCAGTAACCGGGCGACTAGCACAGATACGCAGTATTTT.

The chain is built from TRBV9 and TRBJ2-7; TRBD1 aligns across 7 bases. The CDR3 has 12 amino acids. V gave up 0 bases and J gave up 7 bases; unmatched junction bases: 1. Germline CDR1 reads SGDLS; CDR2 reads YYNGEE. This chain's CDR3 is CASSVARGEQYF. The CDR3 DNA is TGTGCCAGCAGCGTAGCCAGGGGGGAGCAGTACTTC.

The chain employs TRBV7-7 and TRBJ2-5; 8 bases align to TRBD1. Germline V gene lookup returns CDR1 SSHAT and CDR2 FNYEAQ (reference sequence). There are 14 residues in the CDR3. V was clipped by 5 bases and J by 5 bases; unmatched bases: 7. The CDR3 nucleotides are TGTGCCAGCAGCCCGACAGGGGCGGGGGAGACCCAGTACTTC. It codes for CASSPTGAGETQYF.